This passage covers 9 T cell receptor beta chains from one sample sequenced in a study of T cell repertoires in cytomegalovirus infection. A single record per CDR3 protein comes from TCRdb applying MiXCR to the reads. This sample has about a million distinct CDR3 sequences; 31% occur once, and the top ten carry around an eighth. For these receptors, no antigen is known. Sequenced material: cultured CD8+ T cells from PBMCs, taken from culture after CMV antigen stimulation. These TCRs come from a human donor in good health (CMV status not recorded). Some clones in this sample may be carry-over from other donors' samples.

The V call is TRBV20-1, the J call TRBJ1-5; TRBD1 might be the D (5 bases). V lost 3 bases and J 1 base, leaving 16 bases between the germline ends. Germline V gene data show CDR1 as DFQATT and CDR2 as SNEGSKA (reference sequence). The CDR3 is 16 residues long. The CDR3 here is CSARSRGWGSNQPQHF. The DNA for the CDR3 is TGCAGTGCTAGGTCACGGGGGTGGGGAAGCAATCAGCCCCAGCATTTT.

This clonotype has just a few counts. The gene calls are TRBV12-3 or TRBV12-4 and TRBJ2-1; 9 positions agree with TRBD2. V was pared by 6 bases and J by 5 bases, with 8 bases of the junction left unmatched. This CDR3 is built from 15 residues. The CDR3 sequence is CASRTQTSGNNEQFF. The CDR3 bases are TGTGCCAGCAGAACCCAGACTAGCGGAAACAATGAGCAGTTCTTC.

The V and J genes are TRBV7-6 and TRBJ2-3; D is possibly TRBD1 or TRBD2 (6 bases each). Germline V CDR1 and CDR2: SGHVS, FNYEAQ. V was cut by 7 bases and J by 6 bases, with 17 bases left in between. This CDR3 has 14 residues. Written as DNA, the CDR3 is TGTGCCAGCACGACGGGGGCCGAAGGGGATACGCAGTATTTT. Amino acids: CASTTGAEGDTQYF.

The genes are TRBV27 and TRBJ1-5; D is ambiguous. The V gene's germline CDR1 is MNHEY and CDR2 SMNVEV (reference sequence). V gave up 4 bases and J gave up 2 bases, with 9 bases separating them. CDR3 size: 14 residues. In DNA form, the CDR3 reads TGTGCCAGCAGTTCCCCATCGGGCAATCAGCCCCAGCATTTT. This encodes CASSSPSGNQPQHF.

V gene TRBV6-2 or TRBV6-3 combines with J gene TRBJ2-3; D is unclear. The CDR3 covers 15 residues. Germline CDR1 reads MNHEY; CDR2 reads SVGEGT. Trimming removed 1 base from V and 6 bases from J, with 14 bases in between. This CDR3 reads CASSYYDGVVDTQYF. CDR3 bases: TGTGCCAGCAGTTACTACGATGGGGTAGTGGATACGCAGTATTTT.

This clonotype has just a few counts. This chain uses TRBV12-5 with TRBJ2-3; D not resolved. The V gene lost 0 bases and the J gene lost 3 bases, with 16 bases spanning the gap. CDR1 is LGHNT and CDR2 is FRNRAP in the germline V gene. This CDR3 contains 17 residues. The CDR3 region is CASGLVGGELNTDTQYF. The CDR3, as DNA: TGTGCTAGTGGTTTGGTAGGCGGTGAGCTCAATACAGATACGCAGTATTTT.

The chain carries TRBV7-8 and TRBJ2-3, with D possibly TRBD2 on 7 matching bases. CDR3 length: 15 residues. CDR1 and CDR2 from the germline V gene are SGHVS and FQNEAQ. V was clipped by 6 bases and J by 0 bases, with 13 bases between them. In nucleotides, the CDR3 is TGTGCCAGCAGTCACGGGGGGCGGAGCACAGATACGCAGTATTTT. It translates to CASSHGGRSTDTQYF.

A few counts support this clonotype. This chain joins TRBV6-1 and TRBJ1-5; D perhaps matches TRBD1 (5 bases). V was trimmed by 2 bases and J by 9 bases, leaving 20 bases between them. The CDR3 spans 16 residues. CDR1 is MNHNS, CDR2 SASEGT, per germline. The CDR3 bases are TGTGCCAGCAGTGAAAGCTCCGGGACGGGTTGGCTGCCCCAGCATTTT. Encoded protein: CASSESSGTGWLPQHF.

The chain links TRBV4-2 to TRBJ2-2; D may be TRBD2 (6 bases). CDR1 is LGHNA and CDR2 is YNFKEQ in the germline V gene. This CDR3 comprises 15 residues. V was shortened by 0 bases and J by 5 bases, with 10 bases between the two germline ends. In nucleotides, the CDR3 is TGTGCCAGCAGCCAAGATCGACTAGGAACCGGGGAGCTGTTTTTT. This translates into CASSQDRLGTGELFF.